This T cell receptor (beta chain) was recorded in a study of T cell responses to AZD1222 COVID-19 vaccine (TCRdb year 2021). Regarding the complete study: AZD1222 recipients given second doses at about 4 weeks or at about 12 weeks were pooled, since spike-specific TCR depth and breadth were not found to differ between the two schedules. A total of 233 trial participants underwent TCR sequencing, of whom more than 200 had received two doses of AZD1222 and roughly 26 had received two doses of the MenACWY control vaccine. Trial participants were enrolled by age into 18-55, 56-69 and 70-plus year subgroups, with about 150, 28 and 57 TCR-sequenced participants respectively. Overall study results and their limits: Because no day 14 peak-response samples were available, the repertoires could be characterized only after the peak T cell response. Nearly half of unique spike-specific TCRs reportedly recognized epitopes outside regions mutated in the B.1.351 and B.1.1.7 variants. After two AZD1222 doses, both the breadth and the depth of spike-specific TCRs were significantly higher than at day 0 and than in MenACWY recipients. Vaccine-associated CD4 TCRs spanned the whole spike protein, with dominant responses in regions 160-218 and 743-854. The 56-69-year group was small, and its depth increase did not reach significance, likely because of low power. Conclusions about previously exposed vaccinees were limited because only a handful of AZD1222 recipients were SARS-CoV-2 seropositive at baseline. Participants were mostly white British, with more females than males. The authors suggested clonal diversity may have been underestimated.

The intended sense of this specimen's time point label: baseline before first vaccination. Vaccinee samples came from UK trials COV001 and COV002, including a single-blind randomized controlled phase 2/3 trial of AZD1222 (ChAdOx1 nCoV-19) in healthy adults. For TCRbeta chain sequencing, PBMC samples from trial participants were taken at day 0 and at day 28 after the second dose. Trimming takes 1 base from V and 4 bases from J, and the germline ends sit 7 bases apart. CDR1 SQVTM and CDR2 ANQGSEA are derived from the germline V gene. The CDR3 sequence holds 13 residues, the cysteine and phenylalanine included. The kept DNA is CDR3 alone, 39 bases in frame from the first base. The CDR3 regions of human TCRbeta chains were analyzed by immunosequencing. Processing in the source paper ran as follows. TCRs in the repertoires were matched against a reference library of SARS-CoV-2-specific TCRs that had been generated with the MIRA antigen-specificity platform. Breadth meant the fraction of unique TCRs that were SARS-CoV-2-associated, whereas depth meant the fraction of total T cells that were SARS-CoV-2-associated. Using the MIRA data, each spike-specific TCR was assigned both to the spike region to which the TCR was reactive and to a CD4 or CD8 class. Log10-transformed breadth and depth values were compared by one-way ANOVA with Sidak's multiple comparisons tests. TCRdb carries this immuneACCESS record with in-frame sequences only. Its versions omit some clonotypes, under half of them owing to an unresolved V gene in the studies checked, with the rest unexplained. V, J and clone size are those of that table, while D and trimming were read from the DNA. In this sample the table shows about 130,000 clones, 90% of which occur a single time. The top ten hold 6.9% of the sample.

Points on this clone: The antigen it binds to is not known. Base qualities are missing; no much larger clone stands one base away.

Sequencing was performed on peripheral blood, taken on day 0 of AZD1222 vaccination. The TCR sequence derives from an adult in good health. The receptor chain draws on TRBV29-1 and TRBJ1-4; a confident D gene designation cannot be given. The CDR3 in this case is CSVEVGLNEKLFF. The DNA is TGCAGCGTTGAAGTCGGTCTTAATGAAAAACTGTTTTTT.